This TCR beta chain was sequenced in a study of control samples from healthy donors and cancer patients. Data came from immunoSEQ multiplex PCR; TCRdb stores just in-frame clones and leaves some out. The table shows about 71,000 clones, with 89% occurring only once. V was pared by 4 bases and J by 3 bases, with 11 bases of the junction left unmatched. CDR1 and CDR2 (germline): LGHNA, YNFKEQ. This CDR3 region has 16 residues. This TCR was recovered from a man between 60 and 75 years old with lung cancer. The genes are TRBV4-2 and TRBJ2-7; 8 bases fit TRBD2. Sequencing used PBMCs. CDR3 sequence reads: CASSLPQRGGNYEQYV. As DNA, the CDR3 is TGTGCCAGCAGCCTCCCCCAGCGCGGGGGGAACTACGAGCAGTACGTC.